The sequence of this TCR beta chain was determined in a study of blood T cell repertoires in COVID-19. Study background: T cells, B-cell-depleted T cells, or PBMCs supplied cDNA or gDNA.

V lost 2 bases to trimming and J lost 1 base, with 12 bases between them. Germline values: CDR1 SGHRS, CDR2 YFSETQ. The CDR3 sequence is 15 residues long. Individuals aged about 18 to 100 years were recruited from 20 to 25 US areas. Some clones are missing from TCRdb's copy, which holds only in-frame ones; the method was immunoSEQ multiplex PCR. Of approximately 220,000 clones detected, just under 90% appear once; the ten largest clones hold 1.2%. The chain carries TRBV5-1 and TRBJ1-1; no clear D. The sequenced material came from PBMCs or T cells enriched from blood (not recorded which). The sequence derives from a man aged 25 to 45 who had recovered from COVID-19. CDR3 region: CASSLSSSGNTEAFF. Written as DNA, the CDR3 is TGCGCCAGCAGCTTATCATCGTCAGGGAACACTGAAGCTTTCTTT.